One sample yielded the 28 T cell receptor beta chains listed below, sequenced in a study of cytomegalovirus exposure and HLA in healthy donors. The study ran its PCR with 60 Vbeta and 13 Jbeta primers. The repertoire was sequenced with immunoSEQ multiplex PCR; TCRdb's copy has only in-frame clones and lacks some. The repertoire holds about 190,000 clones, roughly 80% seen once, with around 3.3% in the top ten. Sequences were obtained from PBMCs. These receptors all stem from a woman in her 30s in good health and CMV-seropositive.

CDR3 amino acids: CATGTGSPDTQYF. The DNA for the CDR3 is TGTGCCACGGGGACAGGGAGTCCAGATACGCAGTATTTT. The J gene is TRBJ2-3, the V gene TRBV15; 9 nucleotides match TRBD1. CDR3 length equals 13 residues. The V segment lost 9 bases and the J segment 4 bases; nucleotides outside the gene matches: 5. Germline assignment: CDR1 LNHNV and CDR2 YYDKDF (reference sequence).

V and J are TRBV6-5 and TRBJ2-1, with 9 bases that match TRBD2. The CDR3 runs to 16 residues. Germline CDR1 MNHEY, CDR2 SVGAGI. V dropped 0 bases and J dropped 3; count of bases not matched to a gene: 3. The CDR3 bases are TGTGCCAGCAGTTACTCGGAGACTAGCGGCTACAATGAGCAGTTCTTC. It is translated as CASSYSETSGYNEQFF.

The rearrangement joins TRBV7-9 to TRBJ2-2, with no clear D. Per the germline V gene, CDR1 is SEHNR and CDR2 is FQNEAQ (reference sequence). The CDR3 has 16 amino acids. V was pared by 1 base and J by 5 bases, with 14 bases between. Here the CDR3 reads CASSLGSVTRTGELFF. The CDR3 DNA reads as TGTGCCAGCAGCTTAGGGTCGGTCACCAGGACCGGGGAGCTGTTTTTT.

The sample holds one count of this clone. This chain connects TRBV28 to TRBJ1-2; 7 bases align to TRBD1. The junction had 13 bases not matched to a gene; V was cut back by 7 bases and J by 5 bases. The CDR3 totals 15 residues. Germline V CDR1 and CDR2: MDHEN, SYDVKM. The CDR3 sequence: CASNQGGRVGYGYTF. CDR3 DNA sequence: TGTGCCAGCAACCAAGGGGGCAGGGTGGGATATGGCTACACCTTC.

This CDR3 is CASTDSGRIADTQYF. The CDR3 DNA follows: TGTGCCAGCACCGACTCCGGGAGGATCGCAGATACGCAGTATTTT. J is TRBJ2-3 and V is TRBV5-4, with 7 positions matching TRBD2. V shed 6 bases, J shed 4 bases, and the junction held 11 bases outside the gene matches. There are 15 residues in the CDR3. Germline V lookup: CDR1 SGHNT, CDR2 YYREEE (reference sequence). The full variable domain, in which reference TRBV5-4 and TRBJ2-3 provide the parts outside the CDR3, is ETGVTQSPTHLIKTRGQQVTLRCSSQSGHNTVSWYQQALGQGPQFIFQYYREEENGRGNFPPRFSGLQFPNYSSELNVNALELDDSALYLCASTDSGRIADTQYFGPGTRLTVL.

CDR3 amino acids: CASSSPTSAPEQFF. CDR3 sequence (DNA): TGTGCCAGCAGCTCCCCGACTAGCGCGCCTGAGCAGTTCTTC. The V gene is TRBV7-9, the J gene TRBJ2-1; TRBD2 agrees at 8 bases. Per germline, CDR1 SEHNR and CDR2 FQNEAQ (reference sequence). V lost 4 bases and J lost 9; bases outside the gene matches: 8. The CDR3 is 14 residues long.

The chain uses TRBV6-1 and TRBJ1-1; 7 positions agree with TRBD1. V lost 4 bases and J lost 0; bases outside the gene matches: 5. Germline CDR1 reads MNHNS; CDR2 reads SASEGT. The CDR3 length is 15 residues. CDR3 in DNA: TGTGCCAGCAGTGCGATGACAGGGCTGAACACTGAAGCTTTCTTT. Translation: CASSAMTGLNTEAFF.

The chain is built from TRBV7-2 and TRBJ2-5, with D unclear. Germline-derived CDR1 and CDR2 are SGHTA and FQGNSA. The CDR3 consists of 14 residues. V lost 4 bases, J lost 2 bases, and 11 bases lay in between. The CDR3 DNA is TGTGCCAGCAGCTGGTCCACAAGACAAGAGACCCAGTACTTC. This sequence encodes CASSWSTRQETQYF.

The J gene is TRBJ2-1, the V gene TRBV11-2; D is ambiguous. Per the germline V gene, CDR1 is SGHAT and CDR2 is FQNNGV. The CDR3 contains 15 residues. Trimming pared 3 bases from V and 4 bases from J, leaving 13 bases between. In DNA form, the CDR3 reads TGTGCCAGCAGCTTTACTGTCCTCGGGTACAATGAGCAGTTCTTC. It encodes CASSFTVLGYNEQFF.

This chain uses TRBV2 with TRBJ2-7; D possibly corresponds to TRBD1 (7 bases). Germline assignment: CDR1 SNHLY and CDR2 FYNNEI. Trimming removed 2 bases from V and 4 bases from J, with 15 bases in between. The CDR3 extends over 15 amino acids. The CDR3 DNA reads TGTGCCAGCAGTGAAACCCAGGGGGGTTTGTACGAGCAGTACTTC. It yields the protein CASSETQGGLYEQYF. The full variable domain, its missing parts supplied by reference TRBV2 and TRBJ2-7, is EPEVTQTPSHQVTQMGQEVILRCVPISNHLYFYWYRQILGQKVEFLVSFYNNEISEKSEIFDDQFSVERPDGSNFTLKIRSTKLEDSAMYFCASSETQGGLYEQYFGPGTRLTVT.

The gene calls are TRBV19 and TRBJ2-3; 7 positions agree with TRBD2. From germline, CDR1 is LNHDA and CDR2 SQIVND (reference sequence). V lost 5 bases, J lost 11 bases, and 4 bases stayed unmatched. The CDR3 runs 11 residues. The CDR3 loop is CASSWGGEQYF. The CDR3, as DNA: TGTGCCAGTAGTTGGGGGGGGGAGCAGTATTTT. Drawing the rest from reference TRBV19 and TRBJ2-3, the complete variable domain is DGGITQSPKYLFRKEGQNVTLSCEQNLNHDAMYWYRQDPGQGLRLIYYSQIVNDFQKGDIAEGYSVSREKKESFPLTVTSAQKNPTAFYLCASSWGGEQYFGPGTRLTVL.

The rearrangement joins TRBV4-1 to TRBJ2-3; 9 positions agree with TRBD2. CDR3 length: 17 amino acids. Germline V lookup: CDR1 MGHRA, CDR2 YSYEKL. The junction had 6 bases not matched to a gene; V was cut back by 0 bases and J by 2 bases. The DNA for the CDR3 is TGCGCCAGCAGCCAAGAGCCTAGCGGGAACCCCACAGATACGCAGTATTTT. This sequence encodes CASSQEPSGNPTDTQYF.

The chain employs TRBV27 and TRBJ2-3; D may be TRBD2 (5 bases). The CDR3 contains 17 residues. Trimming pared 2 bases from V and 3 bases from J, leaving 18 bases between. CDR1 and CDR2 (germline): MNHEY, SMNVEV (reference sequence). The DNA for the CDR3 is TGTGCCAGCAGTTTACTCCTAACGGGATCGGGTACAGATACGCAGTATTTT. Translated, it gives CASSLLLTGSGTDTQYF.

The rearrangement joins TRBV9 to TRBJ2-5, with TRBD2 matching over 13 bases. The CDR3 loop spans 18 amino acids. J was trimmed by 1 base and V by 3 bases; bases with no gene match: 9. Germline CDR1 SGDLS, CDR2 YYNGEE. The CDR3 spells CASSAGTSGTTTQETQYF. Written as DNA, the CDR3 is TGTGCCAGCAGCGCGGGGACTAGCGGGACCACTACCCAAGAGACCCAGTACTTC. The full variable domain, with the rest looked up from reference TRBV9 and TRBJ2-5, is DSGVTQTPKHLITATGQRVTLRCSPRSGDLSVYWYQQSLDQGLQFLIQYYNGEERAKGNILERFSAQQFPDLHSELNLSSLELGDSALYFCASSAGTSGTTTQETQYFGPGTRLLVL.

V gene TRBV6-6 combines with J gene TRBJ2-5; D call uncertain. The CDR3 covers 11 residues. In germline, CDR1 is MNHNY, CDR2 SVGAGI (reference sequence). V gave up 6 bases and J gave up 0 bases, with 2 bases separating them. The CDR3 reads CASSYQETQYF. CDR3 in DNA: TGTGCCAGCAGCTACCAAGAGACCCAGTACTTC.

J is TRBJ1-2 and V is TRBV5-1; D is unclear. CDR1 and CDR2 from the germline V gene are SGHRS and YFSETQ. V lost 1 base and J 0 bases, leaving 7 bases between the germline ends. This CDR3 region has 14 residues. The CDR3 loop reads CASSLRTSNYGYTF. The CDR3 region has the DNA TGCGCCAGCAGCTTGAGGACTTCTAACTATGGCTACACCTTC.

This rearrangement joins TRBV4-1 to TRBJ2-7; 10 bases agree with TRBD1. Germline V lookup: CDR1 MGHRA, CDR2 YSYEKL. V shed 1 base, J shed 1 base, and the junction held 4 bases outside the gene matches. The CDR3 spans 16 residues. CDR3 DNA: TGCGCCAGCAGCCAAGGGGGGACAGGGGTTTCCTACGAGCAGTACTTC. It is translated as CASSQGGTGVSYEQYF.

The CDR3 DNA is TGTGCCAGCGGCTGGACTAGTGAGTACGAGCAGTACTTC. Amino acid sequence: CASGWTSEYEQYF. The rearrangement joins TRBV27 to TRBJ2-7; the match to TRBD2 covers 7 bases. Trimming at V came to 8 bases and at J to 4 bases, leaving 8 bases not matched to a gene. The CDR3 has 13 residues. The germline V gene has CDR1 MNHEY and CDR2 SMNVEV (reference sequence).

The chain combines TRBV7-2 with TRBJ2-2; TRBD2 matches at 16 bases. The V segment lost 4 bases and the J segment 4 bases; nucleotides outside the gene matches: 9. The CDR3 is made up of 19 amino acids. CDR1 and CDR2 from the germline V gene are SGHTA and FQGNSA. CDR3 loop: CASSSPGLAGGPVTGELFF. CDR3 DNA sequence: TGTGCCAGCAGCTCACCGGGACTAGCGGGAGGGCCCGTCACCGGGGAGCTGTTTTTT.

The rearrangement joins TRBV29-1 to TRBJ1-1; maybe TRBD1 (5 bases). Trimming left V 7 bases short and J 2 bases short, with 17 bases between. The CDR3 totals 14 residues. CDR1 is SQVTM, CDR2 ANQGSEA, per germline. CDR3 region: CSAILVGLNTEAFF. The CDR3 coding sequence is TGCAGCGCAATATTAGTGGGACTTAACACTGAAGCTTTCTTT.

The chain joins TRBV6-1 to TRBJ1-1; D uncertain. Between the trimmed V and J ends, which lost 2 bases and 4 bases, there was a span of 11 bases. The germline V gene encodes CDR1 MNHNS and CDR2 SASEGT. The CDR3 has 14 amino acids. The CDR3 region is CASSERAEGTEAFF. The CDR3 nucleotides read TGTGCCAGCAGTGAAAGGGCGGAGGGCACTGAAGCTTTCTTT.

The CDR3 region has the DNA TGTGCCAGCAGAGTAGGGGTGGACACTGAAGCTTTCTTT. It translates to CASRVGVDTEAFF. The chain carries TRBV27 and TRBJ1-1, with D possibly being TRBD1 (5 bases). With 6 bases removed from V and 3 bases from J, the gap between germline ends came to 11 bases. The CDR3 spans 13 residues. Germline assignment: CDR1 MNHEY and CDR2 SMNVEV (reference sequence).

The V gene is TRBV5-1, the J gene TRBJ2-7, with unresolved D. Per germline, CDR1 SGHRS and CDR2 YFSETQ. The CDR3 is made up of 14 amino acids. Trimming removed 0 bases from V and 1 base from J, with 8 bases in between. For the CDR3, the DNA is TGCGCCAGCAGCTTGGCGCAACTATCCTACGAGCAGTACTTC. Its translation: CASSLAQLSYEQYF.

This chain links TRBV11-2 with TRBJ2-1; TRBD2 agrees at 8 bases. The V gene end was trimmed by 5 bases and the J gene end by 4 bases; junction bases not matched to a gene: 7. CDR1 is SGHAT, CDR2 FQNNGV, per germline. The CDR3 totals 15 residues. The CDR3, as DNA: TGTGCCAGCAGCCAAGGGAGCGGGGGTTACAATGAGCAGTTCTTC. Translation: CASSQGSGGYNEQFF. The full variable domain, its missing parts supplied by reference TRBV11-2 and TRBJ2-1, is EAGVAQSPRYKIIEKRQSVAFWCNPISGHATLYWYQQILGQGPKLLIQFQNNGVVDDSQLPKDRFSAERLKGVDSTLKIQPAKLEDSAVYLCASSQGSGGYNEQFFGPGTRLTVL.

The chain combines TRBV7-6 with TRBJ2-5, with TRBD1 as a possible D gene (5 bases). TRBJ2-7 explains the end of the DNA better; the J call may be wrong. The germline gives CDR1 SGHVS, CDR2 FNYEAQ. CDR3 length: 14 amino acids. The CDR3 bases are TGTGCCAGCAGCTTAGGTGAGACAGCCTACGAGCAGTACTTC. Translation gives CASSLGETAYEQYF.

The J gene is TRBJ2-3, the V gene TRBV7-9; TRBD2 agrees at 9 bases. V was pared by 4 bases and J by 1 base, with 9 bases of the junction left unmatched. The CDR3 extends over 17 amino acids. CDR1 and CDR2 from the germline V gene are SEHNR and FQNEAQ (reference sequence). CDR3 sequence reads: CASSSPWASGGTDTQYF. In nucleotides, the CDR3 is TGTGCCAGCAGCTCCCCCTGGGCTAGCGGGGGCACAGATACGCAGTATTTT.

This clone has more than one count but fewer than ten. This chain connects TRBV11-2 to TRBJ2-3, with no clear D. CDR3 length: 14 residues. Germline values: CDR1 SGHAT, CDR2 FQNNGV. Trimming took 2 bases from V and 2 from J, leaving 8 bases between them. CDR3 amino acids: CASSLSSSTDTQYF. The CDR3 bases are TGTGCCAGCAGCTTAAGTAGTTCCACAGATACGCAGTATTTT.

This sequence joins TRBV27 and TRBJ2-5; maybe TRBD1 (6 bases). The DNA end is a closer match to TRBJ2-7, so the J assignment may be wrong. The CDR3 totals 15 residues. Germline V gene data show CDR1 as MNHEY and CDR2 as SMNVEV (reference sequence). CDR3 coding DNA: TGTGCCAGCAGCGACCCTCAAAGGACAGTCTACGAGCAGTACTTC. It translates to CASSDPQRTVYEQYF.